This paragraph reports one T cell receptor (beta chain). It lacks a known antigen. Per-nucleotide qualities are absent, and no much larger clonotype sits a single base away. The sample originates from a study of early stage breast cancer tumors (dated by TCRdb to 2017 to 2019). About the study as a whole: Of the roughly 15 invasive breast tumors, approximately 11 were found to be estrogen receptor-positive, progesterone receptor-positive and HER2-negative. A read coverage of roughly 10-fold per sample was achieved on average. Across all samples, around 2.9 million templates representing about 1 million unique clonotypes were detected. About 65% of the 12 ER+/PR+/HER2- tumors were invasive ductal carcinomas, while the other four were invasive lobular carcinomas.

Dicing about 17-55 mg of tumor tissue typically gave a DNA yield of more than 3 ug. The study profiled bulk TCR beta-chain repertoires in matched peripheral blood, tumor and adjacent normal breast tissue taken from more than 15 patients with early-stage breast cancer. After resection, visually identified tumor tissue was excised and placed in prechilled RNAlater. Tumor tissue (roughly 18-50 mg) was diced and then homogenized with a TissueLyser II in RLTplus buffer containing beta-mercaptoethanol and antifoaming agent. The Qiagen AllPrep DNA/RNA Mini kit was used to extract genomic DNA. Summary of the overall study and its limitations: The small cohort size prevented analysis by tumor subtype. Roughly 2.6-fold higher T cell density and higher clonality were observed in tumors than in adjacent normal breast tissue. Enriched TCRB sequences shared across patients were found to be mostly commonly generated sequences that were unlikely to play an important role in the tumor microenvironment. Repertoires from blood resembled normal breast more closely than tumor, and using blood as a reference for each tissue separated tumor from normal in 14 of 16 patients. Sequencing bulk genomic DNA from unsorted cells could not capture chain pairing or functional markers like CD4, CD8 and FOXP3.

The germline V gene provides CDR1 SGHDT and CDR2 YYEEEE. The CDR3 numbers 14 residues from cysteine through phenylalanine. Only the CDR3 part of the read is kept: 42 bases, read in frame from the first base. V is cut by 1 base and J by 4 bases, and the space between the germline ends is 9 bases. Each sample was amplified in two independent genomic DNA replicates, using around 0.55 ug for blood and approximately 1.4 ug for tumor or normal breast. TCRB sequencing of genomic DNA was carried out with the ImmunoSeq Intro kit according to the manufacturer's instructions. For absolute quantification, the roughly 34-cycle multiplex PCR included proprietary primers along with spike-in control sequences. Single-end 150-bp reads were used to sequence an 87-bp fragment spanning the CDR3 plus the flanking V and J genes. Each lane of an Illumina MiSeq using version 3.0 chemistry carried seven multiplexed samples, with two replicates per sample. As for how the authors treated the data: The vendor's proprietary pipeline processed the raw data and merged both replicates into a single result for each sample. A clonotype was defined as productive rearrangements that share the same V-gene family, CDR3 amino acid sequence and J-gene segment. Clonality was computed as 1 minus the normalized Shannon entropy (Pielou evenness) of TCRB abundances. T cell density was estimated by dividing total templates by the number of input cells inferred from the DNA input amount. Recon, run with its default parameters, was used to estimate overall repertoire diversity and clonality. A clonotype was considered tumor-enriched if its abundance in tumor exceeded 0.1% and was at least 32-fold higher than its abundance in normal breast. What TCRdb holds here is the immuneACCESS table cut down to in-frame rearrangements. Part of the clones is not present; checked against another copy, under half of the missing clones reflect an unresolved V gene, and the others are unexplained. V and J calls and clone size are as listed in that table; D and trimming were resolved from the DNA. For this sample there are 25,000 to 30,000 clones; under 60% appear just once. 7% to 9% of the sample is in the top ten clones.

The source material was breast tumor tissue. The clonotype comes from a person in their fifties with breast cancer. The rearrangement joined TRBV5-6 to TRBJ2-1, and the D gene may be TRBD1, 5 bases matching. In nucleotide form, the sequence is TGTGCCAGCAGCTTGTGGACACCATACAATGAGCAGTTCTTC. Protein translation: CASSLWTPYNEQFF.